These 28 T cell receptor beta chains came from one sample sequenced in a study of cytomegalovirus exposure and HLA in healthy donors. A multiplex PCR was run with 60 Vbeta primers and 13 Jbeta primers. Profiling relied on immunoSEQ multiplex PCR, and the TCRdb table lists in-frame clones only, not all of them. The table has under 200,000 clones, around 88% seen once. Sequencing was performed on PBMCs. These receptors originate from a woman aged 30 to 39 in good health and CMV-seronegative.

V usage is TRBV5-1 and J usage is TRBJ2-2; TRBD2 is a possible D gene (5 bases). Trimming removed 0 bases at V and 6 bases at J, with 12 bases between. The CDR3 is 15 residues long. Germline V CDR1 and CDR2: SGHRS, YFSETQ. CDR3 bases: TGCGCCAGCAGCTTGGATTGGGCGGGCTCCGGGGAGCTGTTTTTT. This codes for CASSLDWAGSGELFF.

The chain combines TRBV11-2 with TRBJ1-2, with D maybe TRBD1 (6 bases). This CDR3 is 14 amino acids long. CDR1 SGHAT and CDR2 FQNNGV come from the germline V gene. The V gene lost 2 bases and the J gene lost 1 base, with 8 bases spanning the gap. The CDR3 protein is CASSLQDSNYGYTF. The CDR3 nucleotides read TGTGCCAGCAGCTTACAGGACAGTAACTATGGCTACACCTTC.

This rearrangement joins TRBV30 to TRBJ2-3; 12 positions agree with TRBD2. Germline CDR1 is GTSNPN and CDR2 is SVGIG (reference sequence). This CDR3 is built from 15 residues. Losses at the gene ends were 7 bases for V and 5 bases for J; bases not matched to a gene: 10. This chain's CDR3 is CAFGRTSGVGDTQYF. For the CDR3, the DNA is TGTGCCTTCGGGAGGACTAGCGGGGTTGGAGATACGCAGTATTTT.

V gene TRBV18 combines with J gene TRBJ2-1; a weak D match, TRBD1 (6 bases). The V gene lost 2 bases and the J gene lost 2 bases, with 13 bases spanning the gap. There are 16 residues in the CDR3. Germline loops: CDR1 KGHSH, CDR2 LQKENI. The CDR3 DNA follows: TGTGCCAGCTCACCAGCCTCAGGGGATCCCTACAATGAGCAGTTCTTC. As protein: CASSPASGDPYNEQFF. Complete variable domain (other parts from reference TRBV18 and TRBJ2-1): NAGVMQNPRHLVRRRGQEARLRCSPMKGHSHVYWYRQLPEEGLKFMVYLQKENIIDESGMPKERFSAEFPKEGPSILRIQQVVRGDSAAYFCASSPASGDPYNEQFFGPGTRLTVL.

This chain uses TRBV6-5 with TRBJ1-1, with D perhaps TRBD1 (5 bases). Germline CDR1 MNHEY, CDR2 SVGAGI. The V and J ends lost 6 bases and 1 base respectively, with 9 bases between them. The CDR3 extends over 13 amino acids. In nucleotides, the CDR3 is TGTGCCAGCAGCCCCCAGGGGAACACTGAAGCTTTCTTT. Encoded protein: CASSPQGNTEAFF.

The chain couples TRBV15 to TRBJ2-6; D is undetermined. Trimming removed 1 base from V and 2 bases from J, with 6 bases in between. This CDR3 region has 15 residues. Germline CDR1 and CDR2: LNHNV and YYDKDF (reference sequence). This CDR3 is CATSRGLPGANVLTF. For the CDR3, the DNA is TGTGCCACCAGCAGAGGTCTCCCTGGGGCCAACGTCCTGACTTTC. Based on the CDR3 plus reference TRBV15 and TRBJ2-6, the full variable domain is DAMVIQNPRYQVTQFGKPVTLSCSQTLNHNVMYWYQQKSSQAPKLLFHYYDKDFNNEADTPDNFQSRRPNTSFCFLDIRSPGLGDTAMYLCATSRGLPGANVLTFGAGSRLTVL.

The CDR3 DNA is TGTGCCAGCAGCTGGGGGGGAAAGACCGGGGAGCTGTTTTTT. This gives the protein CASSWGGKTGELFF. The V call is TRBV11-2, the J call TRBJ2-2; TRBD2 matches at 7 bases. The CDR3 is 14 amino acids. Per the germline V gene, CDR1 is SGHAT and CDR2 is FQNNGV. Trimming removed 4 bases from V and 5 bases from J; junction bases left unmatched: 4.

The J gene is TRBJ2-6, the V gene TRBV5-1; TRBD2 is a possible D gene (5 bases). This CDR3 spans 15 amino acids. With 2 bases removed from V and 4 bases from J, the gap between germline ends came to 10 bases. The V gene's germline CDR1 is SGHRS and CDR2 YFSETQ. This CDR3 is CASSLEGAGANVLTF. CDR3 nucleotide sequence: TGCGCCAGCAGCTTAGAGGGAGCCGGGGCCAACGTCCTGACTTTC.

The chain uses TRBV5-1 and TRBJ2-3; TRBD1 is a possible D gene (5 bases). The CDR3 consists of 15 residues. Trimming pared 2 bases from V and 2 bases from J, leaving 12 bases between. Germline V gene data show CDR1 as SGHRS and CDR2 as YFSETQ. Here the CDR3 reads CASSLLDSLTDTQYF. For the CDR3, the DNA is TGCGCCAGCAGCTTACTTGACAGTCTCACAGATACGCAGTATTTT.

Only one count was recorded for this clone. CDR3 coding DNA: TGTGCCAGCAGCAAGGGGGCGTCTGGGGCCAACGTCCTGACTTTC. Its translation is CASSKGASGANVLTF. The chain employs TRBV11-2 and TRBJ2-6; 7 bases are a match to TRBD1. J lost 1 base, V lost 5 bases, and 2 bases had no gene match. CDR3 length: 15 residues. CDR1 and CDR2 from the germline V gene are SGHAT and FQNNGV.

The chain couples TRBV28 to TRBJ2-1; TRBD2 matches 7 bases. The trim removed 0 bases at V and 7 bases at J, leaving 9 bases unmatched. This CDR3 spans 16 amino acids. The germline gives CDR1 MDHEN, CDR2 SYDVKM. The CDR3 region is CASSLWIGGSSNEQFF. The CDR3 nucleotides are TGTGCCAGCAGTTTATGGATCGGCGGGAGTTCAAATGAGCAGTTCTTC. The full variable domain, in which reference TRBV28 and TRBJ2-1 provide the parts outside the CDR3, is DVKVTQSSRYLVKRTGEKVFLECVQDMDHENMFWYRQDPGLGLRLIYFSYDVKMKEKGDIPEGYSVSREKKERFSLILESASTNQTSMYLCASSLWIGGSSNEQFFGPGTRLTVL.

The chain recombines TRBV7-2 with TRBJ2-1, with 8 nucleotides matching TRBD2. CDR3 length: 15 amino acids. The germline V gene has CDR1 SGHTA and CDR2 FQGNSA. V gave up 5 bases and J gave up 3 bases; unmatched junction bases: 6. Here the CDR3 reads CASSRTSGSYNEQFF. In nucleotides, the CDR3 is TGTGCCAGCAGCCGAACCAGCGGGAGCTACAATGAGCAGTTCTTC. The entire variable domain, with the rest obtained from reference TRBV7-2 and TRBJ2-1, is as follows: GAGVSQSPSNKVTEKGKDVELRCDPISGHTALYWYRQSLGQGLEFLIYFQGNSAPDKSGLPSDRFSAERTGGSVSTLTIQRTQQEDSAVYLCASSRTSGSYNEQFFGPGTRLTVL.

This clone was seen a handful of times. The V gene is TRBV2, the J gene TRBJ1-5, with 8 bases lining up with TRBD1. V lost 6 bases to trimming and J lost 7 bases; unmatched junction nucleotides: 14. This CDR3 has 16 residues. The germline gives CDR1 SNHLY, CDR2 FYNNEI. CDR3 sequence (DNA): TGTGCCAGCAGAGACAGGGGTATCGGGGCATCCCAGCCCCAGCATTTT. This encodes CASRDRGIGASQPQHF.

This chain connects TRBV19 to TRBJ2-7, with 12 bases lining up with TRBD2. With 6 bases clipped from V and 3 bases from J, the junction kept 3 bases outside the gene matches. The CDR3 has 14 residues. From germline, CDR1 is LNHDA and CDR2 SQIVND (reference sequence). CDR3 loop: CASSLTSGSYEQYF. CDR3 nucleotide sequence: TGTGCCAGTAGCTTGACTAGCGGGAGCTACGAGCAGTACTTC.

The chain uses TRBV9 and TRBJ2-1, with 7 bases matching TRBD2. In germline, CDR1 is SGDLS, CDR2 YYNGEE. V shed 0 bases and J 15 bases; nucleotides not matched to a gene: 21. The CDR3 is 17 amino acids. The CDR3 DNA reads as TGTGCCAGCAGCGTAGACTTGTTACGGGGCTCGGTAGCGGGCGTGTTCTTC. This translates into CASSVDLLRGSVAGVFF.

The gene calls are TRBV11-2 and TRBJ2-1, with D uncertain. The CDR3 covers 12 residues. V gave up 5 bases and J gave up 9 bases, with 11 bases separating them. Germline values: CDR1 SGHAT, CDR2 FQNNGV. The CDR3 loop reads CASSPPVSEQFF. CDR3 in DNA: TGTGCCAGCAGCCCCCCTGTTAGTGAGCAGTTCTTC. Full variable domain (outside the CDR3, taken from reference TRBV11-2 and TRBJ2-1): EAGVAQSPRYKIIEKRQSVAFWCNPISGHATLYWYQQILGQGPKLLIQFQNNGVVDDSQLPKDRFSAERLKGVDSTLKIQPAKLEDSAVYLCASSPPVSEQFFGPGTRLTVL.

The DNA for the CDR3 is TGTGCCAGCAGCTACCGGTCGGGACTCCTCTCCTACGAGCAGTACTTC. Its translation is CASSYRSGLLSYEQYF. This chain joins TRBV5-4 and TRBJ2-5; D may be TRBD2 (6 bases). The J call is doubtful: the DNA matches TRBJ2-7 better. CDR1 and CDR2 from the germline V gene are SGHNT and YYREEE (reference sequence). The length of the CDR3 is 16 residues.

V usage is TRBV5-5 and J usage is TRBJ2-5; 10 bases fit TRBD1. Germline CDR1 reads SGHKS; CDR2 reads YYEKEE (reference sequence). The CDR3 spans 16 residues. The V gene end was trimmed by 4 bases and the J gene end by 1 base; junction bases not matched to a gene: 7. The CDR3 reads CASSRDRGRPQETQYF. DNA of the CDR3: TGTGCCAGCAGCCGGGACAGGGGACGGCCCCAAGAGACCCAGTACTTC.

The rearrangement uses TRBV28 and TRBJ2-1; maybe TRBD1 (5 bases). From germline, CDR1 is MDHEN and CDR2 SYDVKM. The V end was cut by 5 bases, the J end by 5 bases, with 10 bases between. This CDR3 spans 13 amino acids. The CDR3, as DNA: TGTGCCAGCAGTGGCAGGGTGGACAATGAGCAGTTCTTC. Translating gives CASSGRVDNEQFF.

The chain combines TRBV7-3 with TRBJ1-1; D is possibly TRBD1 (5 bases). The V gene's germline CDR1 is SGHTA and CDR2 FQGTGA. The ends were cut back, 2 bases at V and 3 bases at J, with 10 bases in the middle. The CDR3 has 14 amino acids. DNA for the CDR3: TGTGCCAGCAGCTTAGGAGGGGTAGACACTGAAGCTTTCTTT. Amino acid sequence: CASSLGGVDTEAFF.

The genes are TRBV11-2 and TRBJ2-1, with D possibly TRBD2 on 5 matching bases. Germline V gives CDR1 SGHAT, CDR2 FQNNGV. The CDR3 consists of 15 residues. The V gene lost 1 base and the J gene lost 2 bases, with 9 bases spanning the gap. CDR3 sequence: CASSLVLGPYNEQFF. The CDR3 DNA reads TGTGCCAGCAGCTTAGTACTAGGACCCTACAATGAGCAGTTCTTC. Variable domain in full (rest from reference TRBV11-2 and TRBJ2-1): EAGVAQSPRYKIIEKRQSVAFWCNPISGHATLYWYQQILGQGPKLLIQFQNNGVVDDSQLPKDRFSAERLKGVDSTLKIQPAKLEDSAVYLCASSLVLGPYNEQFFGPGTRLTVL.

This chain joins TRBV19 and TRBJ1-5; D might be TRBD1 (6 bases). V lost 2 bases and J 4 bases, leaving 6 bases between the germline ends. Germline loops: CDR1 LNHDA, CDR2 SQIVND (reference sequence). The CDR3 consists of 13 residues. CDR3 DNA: TGTGCCAGTAGTATAAGGGGGAATCAGCCCCAGCATTTT. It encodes CASSIRGNQPQHF.

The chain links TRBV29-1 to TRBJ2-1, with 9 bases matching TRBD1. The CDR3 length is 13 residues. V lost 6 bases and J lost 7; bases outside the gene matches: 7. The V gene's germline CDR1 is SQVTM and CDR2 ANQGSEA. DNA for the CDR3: TGCAGCGTAACCGGGACAGGGCCTAATGAGCAGTTCTTC. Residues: CSVTGTGPNEQFF.

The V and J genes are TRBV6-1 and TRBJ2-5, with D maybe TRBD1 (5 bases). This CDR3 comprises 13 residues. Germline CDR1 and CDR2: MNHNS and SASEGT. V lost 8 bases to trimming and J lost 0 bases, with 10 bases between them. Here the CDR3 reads CASGPTDQETQYF. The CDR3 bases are TGTGCCAGCGGACCGACAGACCAAGAGACCCAGTACTTC.

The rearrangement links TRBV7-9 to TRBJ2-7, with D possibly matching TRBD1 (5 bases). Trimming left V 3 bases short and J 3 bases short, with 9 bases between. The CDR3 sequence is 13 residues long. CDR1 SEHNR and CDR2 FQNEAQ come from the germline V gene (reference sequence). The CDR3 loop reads CASSFRVGYEQYF. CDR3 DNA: TGTGCCAGCAGCTTCAGGGTGGGCTACGAGCAGTACTTC.

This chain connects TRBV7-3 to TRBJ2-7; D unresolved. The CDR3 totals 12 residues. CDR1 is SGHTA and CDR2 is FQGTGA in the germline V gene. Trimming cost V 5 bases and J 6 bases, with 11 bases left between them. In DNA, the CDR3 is TGTGCCAGCAGCCTATATAACGGCGAGCAGTACTTC. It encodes CASSLYNGEQYF.

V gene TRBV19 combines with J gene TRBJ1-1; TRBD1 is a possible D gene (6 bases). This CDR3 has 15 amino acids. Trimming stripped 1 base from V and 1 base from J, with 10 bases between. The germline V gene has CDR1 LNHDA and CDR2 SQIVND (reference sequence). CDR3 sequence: CASSIVPGANTEAFF. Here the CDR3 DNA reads TGTGCCAGTAGTATAGTGCCAGGGGCGAACACTGAAGCTTTCTTT.

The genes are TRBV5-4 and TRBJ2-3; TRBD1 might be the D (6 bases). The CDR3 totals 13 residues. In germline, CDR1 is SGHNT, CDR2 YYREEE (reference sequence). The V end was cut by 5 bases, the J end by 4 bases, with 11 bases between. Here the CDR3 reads CASRVQGSDTQYF. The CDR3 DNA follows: TGTGCCAGCAGGGTACAGGGTTCAGATACGCAGTATTTT.